This T cell receptor (beta chain) was observed in a study of monozygotic twins with cystic fibrosis. In the study overall: Roughly 3 micrograms of fragmented DNA underwent approximately 15 PCR cycles for library preparation.

Notes on the study in general: Monozygotic CF twin pairs shared significantly more nucleotide-identical clonotypes than unrelated CF individuals did.

Points on this clone: Its antigen remains unidentified.

Produced via immunoSEQ multiplex PCR; TCRdb's table is partial and in-frame only. The sample contains 30,000 or so clones, more than 60% of which appear only once. V lost 5 bases to trimming and J lost 0 bases, with 8 bases between them. The germline CDR1 and CDR2 sequences are MDHEN and SYDVKM. The CDR3 loop spans 13 amino acids. Material: blood. This receptor was identified in a girl aged 10 to 17 with cystic fibrosis. This rearrangement joins TRBV28 to TRBJ2-7; no clear D gene. The DNA of the CDR3 is TGTGCCAGCAGTGGGCGTGGCTCCTACGAGCAGTACTTC. It encodes CASSGRGSYEQYF.